The clone carrying this T cell receptor beta chain showed up just a few times. The sample comes from a study of blood T cell repertoires in COVID-19. CDR1 and CDR2 (germline): SGHAT, FQNNGV. Trimming removed 3 bases from V and 2 bases from J; junction bases left unmatched: 1. The CDR3 sequence is 13 residues long. Using immunoSEQ multiplex PCR, the repertoire was profiled, and TCRdb retains in-frame clones only, with some absent. The sample records about 120,000 clones, around three quarters being singletons. The sequenced sample was peripheral blood. This sequence originates from an elderly woman with acute or convalescent COVID-19. The chain joins TRBV11-2 to TRBJ2-7; 7 nucleotides align to TRBD1. For the CDR3, the DNA is TGTGCCAGCAGCTTTGGACAGGCCTACGAGCAGTACTTC. Amino acids: CASSFGQAYEQYF.